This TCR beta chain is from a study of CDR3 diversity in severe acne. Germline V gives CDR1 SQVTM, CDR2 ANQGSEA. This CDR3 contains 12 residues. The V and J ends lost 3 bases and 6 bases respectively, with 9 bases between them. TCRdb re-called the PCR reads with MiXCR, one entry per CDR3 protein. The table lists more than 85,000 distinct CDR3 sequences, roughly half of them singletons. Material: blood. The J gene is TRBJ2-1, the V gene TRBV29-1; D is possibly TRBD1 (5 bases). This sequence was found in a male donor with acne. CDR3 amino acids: CSVEAQANEQFF. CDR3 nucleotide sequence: TGCAGCGTTGAGGCACAGGCCAATGAGCAGTTCTTC.